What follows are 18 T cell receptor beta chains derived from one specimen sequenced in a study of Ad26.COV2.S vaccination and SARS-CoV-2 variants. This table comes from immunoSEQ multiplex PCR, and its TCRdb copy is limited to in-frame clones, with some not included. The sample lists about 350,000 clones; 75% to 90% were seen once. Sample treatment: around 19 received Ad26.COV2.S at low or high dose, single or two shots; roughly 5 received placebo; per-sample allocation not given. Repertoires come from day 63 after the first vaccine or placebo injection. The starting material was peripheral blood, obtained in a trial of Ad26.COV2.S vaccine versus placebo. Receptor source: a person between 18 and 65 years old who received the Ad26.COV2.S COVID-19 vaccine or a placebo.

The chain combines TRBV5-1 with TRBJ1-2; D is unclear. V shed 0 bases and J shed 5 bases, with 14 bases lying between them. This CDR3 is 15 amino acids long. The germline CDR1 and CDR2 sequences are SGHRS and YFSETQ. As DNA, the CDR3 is TGCGCCAGCAGCTTGGAGGGAGGGTATCCATATGGCTACACCTTC. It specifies CASSLEGGYPYGYTF.

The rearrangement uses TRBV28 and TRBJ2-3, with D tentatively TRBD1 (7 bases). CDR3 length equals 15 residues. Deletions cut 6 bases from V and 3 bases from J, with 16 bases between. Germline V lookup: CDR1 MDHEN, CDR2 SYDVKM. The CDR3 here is CASRQGGVLTDTQYF. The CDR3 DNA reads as TGTGCCAGCAGGCAGGGGGGTGTGTTGACAGATACGCAGTATTTT.

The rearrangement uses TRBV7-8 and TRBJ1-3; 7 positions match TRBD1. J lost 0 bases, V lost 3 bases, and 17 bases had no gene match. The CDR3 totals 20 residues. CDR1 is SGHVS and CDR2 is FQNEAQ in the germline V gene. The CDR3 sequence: CASSLARDRYISPSGNTIYF. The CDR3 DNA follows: TGTGCCAGCAGCTTGGCAAGGGACAGATACATCTCCCCCTCTGGAAACACCATATATTTT. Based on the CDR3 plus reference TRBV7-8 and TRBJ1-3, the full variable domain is GAGVSQSPRYKVAKRGQDVALRCDPISGHVSLFWYQQALGQGPEFLTYFQNEAQLDKSGLPSDRFFAERPEGSVSTLKIQRTQQEDSAVYLCASSLARDRYISPSGNTIYFGEGSWLTVV.

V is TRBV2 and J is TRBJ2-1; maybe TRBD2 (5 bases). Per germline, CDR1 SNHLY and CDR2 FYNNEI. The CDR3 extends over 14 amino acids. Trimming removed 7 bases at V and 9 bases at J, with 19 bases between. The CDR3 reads CASKKRYLDGEQFF. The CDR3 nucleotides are TGTGCCAGCAAGAAGCGGTACCTTGACGGTGAGCAGTTCTTC.

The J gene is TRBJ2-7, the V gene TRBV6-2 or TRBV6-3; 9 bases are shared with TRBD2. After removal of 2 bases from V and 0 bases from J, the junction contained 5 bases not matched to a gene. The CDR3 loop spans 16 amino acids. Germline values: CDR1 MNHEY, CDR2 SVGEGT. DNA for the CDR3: TGTGCCAGCAGTTACGGGGTAGCGGGGGCCTCCTACGAGCAGTACTTC. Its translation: CASSYGVAGASYEQYF.

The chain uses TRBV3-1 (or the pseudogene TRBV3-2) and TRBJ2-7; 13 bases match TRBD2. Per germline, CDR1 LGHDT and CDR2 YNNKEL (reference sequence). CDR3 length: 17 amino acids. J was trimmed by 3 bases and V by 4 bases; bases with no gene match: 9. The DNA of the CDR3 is TGTGCCAGCAGCCCAGCCGTGACTAGCGGGAGGTACTACGAGCAGTACTTC. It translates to CASSPAVTSGRYYEQYF.

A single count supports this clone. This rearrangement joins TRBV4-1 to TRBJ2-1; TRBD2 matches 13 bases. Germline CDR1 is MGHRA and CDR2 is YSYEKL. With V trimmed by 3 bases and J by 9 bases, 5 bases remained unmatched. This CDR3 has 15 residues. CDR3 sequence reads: CASSHGLAGASEQFF. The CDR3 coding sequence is TGCGCCAGCAGCCACGGACTAGCGGGAGCATCTGAGCAGTTCTTC.

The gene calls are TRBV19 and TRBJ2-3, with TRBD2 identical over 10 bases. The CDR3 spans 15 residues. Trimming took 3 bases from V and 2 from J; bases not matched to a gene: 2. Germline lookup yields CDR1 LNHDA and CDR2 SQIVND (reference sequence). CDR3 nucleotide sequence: TGTGCCAGTAGTATGGGACTAGCGAACACAGATACGCAGTATTTT. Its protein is CASSMGLANTDTQYF.

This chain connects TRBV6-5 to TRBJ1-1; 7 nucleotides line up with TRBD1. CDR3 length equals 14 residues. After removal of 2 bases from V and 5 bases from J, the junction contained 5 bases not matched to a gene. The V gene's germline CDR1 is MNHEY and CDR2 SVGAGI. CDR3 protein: CASSYHQGGTEAFF. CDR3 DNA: TGTGCCAGCAGTTACCACCAGGGGGGAACTGAAGCTTTCTTT.

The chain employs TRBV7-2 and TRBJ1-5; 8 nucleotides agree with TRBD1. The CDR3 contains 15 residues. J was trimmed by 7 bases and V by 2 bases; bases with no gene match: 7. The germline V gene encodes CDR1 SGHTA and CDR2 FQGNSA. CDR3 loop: CASSLMQGAWQPQHF. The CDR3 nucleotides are TGTGCCAGCAGCTTAATGCAGGGGGCATGGCAGCCCCAGCATTTT.

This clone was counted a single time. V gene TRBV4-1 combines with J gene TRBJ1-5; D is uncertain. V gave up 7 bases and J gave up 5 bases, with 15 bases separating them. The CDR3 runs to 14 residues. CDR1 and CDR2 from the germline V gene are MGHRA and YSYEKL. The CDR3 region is CASNHKAGYQPQHF. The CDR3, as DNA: TGCGCCAGCAACCATAAAGCGGGCTATCAGCCCCAGCATTTT.

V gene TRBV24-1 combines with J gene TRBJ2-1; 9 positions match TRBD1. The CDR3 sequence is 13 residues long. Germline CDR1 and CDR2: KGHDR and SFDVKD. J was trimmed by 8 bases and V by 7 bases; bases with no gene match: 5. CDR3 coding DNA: TGTGCCACCAGACAGGGGGCCGTTGATGAGCAGTTCTTC. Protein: CATRQGAVDEQFF.

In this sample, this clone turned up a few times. As DNA, the CDR3 is TGTGCCAGCAGTGAAGCAGGCGAGATGAACACTGAAGCTTTCTTT. Translation: CASSEAGEMNTEAFF. The chain employs TRBV6-1 and TRBJ1-1, with no clear D. The CDR3 loop spans 15 amino acids. The germline V gene encodes CDR1 MNHNS and CDR2 SASEGT. The V end lost 0 bases, the J end lost 0 bases, and 8 bases lay between the germline ends.

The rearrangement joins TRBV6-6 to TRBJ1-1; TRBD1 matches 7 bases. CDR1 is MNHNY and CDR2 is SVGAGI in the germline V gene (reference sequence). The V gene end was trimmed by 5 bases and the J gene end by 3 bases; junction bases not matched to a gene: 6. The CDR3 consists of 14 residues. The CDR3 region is CASSPQGLDTEAFF. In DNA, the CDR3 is TGTGCCAGCAGTCCACAGGGGCTTGACACTGAAGCTTTCTTT.

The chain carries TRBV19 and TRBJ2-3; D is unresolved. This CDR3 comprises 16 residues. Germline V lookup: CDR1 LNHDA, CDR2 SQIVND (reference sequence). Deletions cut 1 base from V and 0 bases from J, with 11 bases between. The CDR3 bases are TGTGCCAGTAGTATAGTTGCCAGGACGAGCACAGATACGCAGTATTTT. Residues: CASSIVARTSTDTQYF.

DNA of the CDR3: TGCGCCAGCAGCCAAAAAGTGGGAGTAGCGGTGACGCAAGAGACCCAGTACTTC. It specifies CASSQKVGVAVTQETQYF. The chain carries TRBV4-1 and TRBJ2-5; possibly TRBD2 for D (6 bases). With 2 bases removed from V and 2 bases from J, the gap between germline ends came to 21 bases. CDR3 size: 18 residues. Germline V gene data show CDR1 as MGHRA and CDR2 as YSYEKL.

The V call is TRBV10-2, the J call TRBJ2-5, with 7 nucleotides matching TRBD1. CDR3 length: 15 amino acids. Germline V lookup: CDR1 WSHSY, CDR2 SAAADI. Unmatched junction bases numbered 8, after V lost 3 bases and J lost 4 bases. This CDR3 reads CASSDKTGVAETQYF. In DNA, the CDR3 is TGCGCCAGCAGTGACAAAACAGGGGTTGCAGAGACCCAGTACTTC.

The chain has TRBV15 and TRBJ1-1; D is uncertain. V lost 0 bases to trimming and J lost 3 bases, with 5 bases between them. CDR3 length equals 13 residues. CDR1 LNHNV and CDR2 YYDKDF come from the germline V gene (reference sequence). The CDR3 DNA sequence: TGTGCCACCAGCAGAGATCGGGACACTGAAGCTTTCTTT. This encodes CATSRDRDTEAFF.